The present entry profiles one T cell receptor beta chain with its context. Its antigen is undetermined. The split of CD4+ cells yielded CD45RA+ naive and CD45RA-negative memory subsets. This entry is derived from a study of shared clonotypes between healthy human individuals. Study conclusions and caveats: It was the non-shared clonotypes that had lower generation probabilities than clonotypes shared by all four donors.

The input for sorted-subset replicate PCRs was 150 to 200 ng DNA, tens of thousands of T cell genomes. Profiled with immunoSEQ multiplex PCR; TCRdb holds only in-frame clones, not every one. The table has around 1,100,000 clones, about 80% seen once. The germline gives CDR1 MNHNS, CDR2 SASEGT. This CDR3 contains 15 residues. The ends lost 5 bases at V and 1 base at J; junction bases unmatched: 3. The receptor's source is a man younger than 35 in good health. Some clones in this sample may be carry-over from other donors' samples. The V call is TRBV6-1, the J call TRBJ2-5; TRBD2 aligns across 11 bases. The sample comprised memory CD4+ T cells from PBMCs. The subset: CD45RA-negative fraction. CDR3: CASSPGTSGQETQYF. For the CDR3, the DNA is TGTGCCAGCAGTCCAGGGACTAGCGGCCAAGAGACCCAGTACTTC.